This T cell receptor (beta chain) was observed in a study of vaccination effects on CD4 cells after COVID-19 (dated by TCRdb to 2022 to 2024). Context from the whole study: Post-vaccine samples across the study were collected a median of 72 days after the second dose, with a range of 14 to 241. SARS-CoV-2 spike-specific CD4+ TCR repertoires from before and after mRNA vaccination were compared in COVID-19 convalescent patients and in infection-naive vaccine recipients. Altogether, around ten COVID-19 convalescent patients and a few SARS-CoV-2-naive healthy vaccine recipients made up the full study. In the study, cultures from other donors were sequenced using the Oncomine TCR Beta short-read assay on an Illumina iSeq 100. The research as a whole found: The study was limited by a small number of convalescent patients, and early post-infection timepoints were lacking. Both infection-induced and vaccine-induced clones contracted markedly at late post-vaccination timepoints, which is consistent with waning T cell responses. In healthy vaccine recipients, vaccine-induced clones were almost all SARS-CoV-2 mono-reactive, with only 1 of 255 cross-reactive with common cold coronaviruses.

This clone was observed a few times. Its antigen remains unidentified. No qualities accompany the bases; no much larger clone lies one base away. In the ViraFEST assay, PBMC were stimulated with viral peptide pools, and TCR sequencing was then used to find antigen-specific CD4+ T cell clonotypes based on their expansion. After around 11 days of culture, CD4+ T cells were isolated with the EasySep CD4+ T cell isolation kit. Each participant got two doses of an mRNA SARS-CoV-2 vaccine, either BNT162b2 or mRNA-1273. The absence of prior SARS-CoV-2 infection in healthy vaccine recipients was confirmed by negative nucleocapsid antibodies before and after vaccination. A few million PBMC per well were cultured with approximately 10 ug/ml peptides in IMDM containing approximately 4.6% human AB serum, approximately 10 IU/ml IL-2 and gentamicin. Half of the culture medium was replaced with fresh IL-2-containing medium on days 3 and 7. Each peptide stimulation condition was cultured in triplicate wells unless otherwise noted. Using Ficoll-Paque Plus gradient centrifugation, PBMC were separated from whole blood and then either used fresh or cryopreserved at -140C. The overlapping peptide pools covered the spike proteins of SARS-CoV-2 and of the common cold coronaviruses HCoV-NL63, HCoV-OC43 and HCoV-229E. The QIAamp micro DNA kit was used to extract genomic DNA from the cultured CD4+ T cells.

Receptor libraries were prepared by the immunoSEQ multiplex PCR assay. TCR beta CDR3 sequencing was performed on DNA from the cultured, isolated CD4+ T cells. On the authors' methods: The analysis removed non-productive TCR sequences, trimmed reads to the CDR3 region, and retained only CDR3s that were 7 or more amino acids long. The MANAFEST web app was used to pick out antigen-specific clonotypes by comparing their expansion in peptide wells with that in reference cultures. To be called positive, a clone needed expansion at FDR<0.05 compared with the reference and with all other wells, an odds ratio greater than 5, and a frequency greater than 0.1% in two replicate wells. A clonotype was called cross-reactive if it was significantly expanded both in SARS-CoV-2 spike wells and in at least one common cold coronavirus spike condition. Levenshtein distance calculated with the stringdist R package was used to assess CDR3 similarity, and unrooted trees were constructed with ape in R 3.6.1. This is the immuneACCESS table as TCRdb keeps it, with only in-frame sequences that have V and J called. A part of the clones is gone; compared with another copy, unresolved V genes explain less than half, and the rest is unexplained. That table gives V, J and clone size, and the DNA gave D and trimming. For this sample there are 80,000 to 95,000 clones; roughly 80% appear just once. Together, the top ten hold 0.85% to 1.2% of the sample.

The source of this sequence is a human donor who received a COVID-19 vaccine. The material sequenced was CD4+ T cells from PBMCs cultured with HCoV-OC43 spike peptides, taken after COVID-19 vaccination. According to the study, the label for this sample's cell subset or site signals: HCoV-OC43 spike overlapping peptide pool stimulation.

The CDR3 sequence is CASSWDLSGEAFF. The sequenced DNA is TGTGCCAGCAGCTGGGACTTAAGCGGGGAAGCTTTCTTT. The V gene is TRBV7-2 and the J gene is TRBJ1-1; the D gene is possibly TRBD1, with 5 bases matching. The CDR3 measures 13 amino acids from cysteine to phenylalanine. The only DNA kept is the CDR3, 39 bases in frame from the first base. For CDR1 and CDR2, the germline V gene lists SGHTA and FQGNSA. V and J are truncated by 4 bases and 8 bases respectively, leaving an intervening sequence of 14 bases.